The next 24 T cell receptor beta chains were all read from a single sample in a study of T cells in Graves' hyperthyroidism and ophthalmopathy. TCR beta CDR3 region amplification was performed from RNA transcripts. A set of HTBI primers served as the primers for a first-round RT-PCR of the TCR CDR3. TCRdb called the multiplex PCR reads again in MiXCR, with one record for every CDR3 protein. The sample has about 590,000 distinct CDR3 sequences, around 14% seen once; the top ten hold 7.1%. Specimen: blood. Source of these receptors: a woman between 18 and 29 years old with Graves' ophthalmopathy.

This clonotype showed up just once. The chain recombines TRBV7-9 with TRBJ2-1, with 12 bases matching TRBD2. Trimming took 4 bases from V and 8 from J; bases not matched to a gene: 3. The CDR3 contains 14 residues. Germline loops: CDR1 SEHNR, CDR2 FQNEAQ (reference sequence). The chain's CDR3 is CASSSASGRDEQFF. DNA for the CDR3: TGTGCCAGCAGCTCCGCTAGCGGGAGGGATGAGCAGTTCTTC.

This clonotype came up many times. The chain uses TRBV6-5 and TRBJ2-7; TRBD2 agrees at 11 bases. Germline V gene data show CDR1 as MNHEY and CDR2 as SVGAGI. The length of the CDR3 is 17 residues. V was clipped by 2 bases and J by 1 base; unmatched bases: 7. The CDR3 region is CASSYSRLAGGSYEQYF. CDR3 in DNA: TGTGCCAGCAGTTACAGCCGTCTAGCGGGGGGATCCTACGAGCAGTACTTC.

As regards this clonotype: This may stem from a read error, because a much larger clone lies one nucleotide away. The chain combines TRBV27 with TRBJ2-1; 8 bases agree with TRBD2. The germline CDR1 and CDR2 sequences are MNHEY and SMNVEV (reference sequence). CDR3 length equals 15 residues. The DNA for the CDR3 is TGTGCCAGCGGAAGCGGGAGTGTTCCTAGCAATGAGCGGTTCTTC. Translated: CASGSGSVPSNERFF.

The V and J genes are TRBV11-2 and TRBJ2-7, with unresolved D. CDR3 length: 15 residues. The germline gives CDR1 SGHAT, CDR2 FQNNGV. Between the trimmed V and J ends, which lost 5 bases and 4 bases, there was a span of 18 bases. CDR3 DNA: TGTGCCAGCAGCCCCTGGCGACGACCCAGTTACGAGCAGTACTTC. Translating gives CASSPWRRPSYEQYF.

This clonotype was counted many times. The chain links TRBV28 to TRBJ1-2; D ambiguous. CDR1 is MDHEN, CDR2 SYDVKM, per germline. The V end was cut by 3 bases, the J end by 6 bases, with 23 bases between. The CDR3 spans 17 residues. This chain's CDR3 is CASSFAGGKLNIDGYTF. DNA for the CDR3: TGTGCCAGCAGTTTCGCGGGAGGGAAGCTAAACATTGATGGCTACACCTTC.

This clonotype was seen repeatedly, ten times or more. This rearrangement joins TRBV12-3 or TRBV12-4 to TRBJ1-2; 7 nucleotides align to TRBD1. J was trimmed by 0 bases and V by 5 bases; bases with no gene match: 12. The CDR3 loop spans 17 amino acids. CDR3 loop: CASSPHPRDRANYGYTF. Written as DNA, the CDR3 is TGTGCCAGCAGTCCGCACCCCCGGGACAGAGCTAACTATGGCTACACCTTC.

As regards this clonotype: At one boundary the junction diverges from the germline segment, which might be a read error. V gene TRBV2 combines with J gene TRBJ1-5; no clear D gene. Germline V lookup: CDR1 SNHLY, CDR2 FYNNEI. This CDR3 is built from 17 residues. The CDR3 region has the DNA TGCGCCAGCAGCCAACGGCCGCCCGATGGGAGCAATCAGCCCCAGCATTTT. Protein product: CASSQRPPDGSNQPQHF.

Many counts were recorded for this clonotype. The chain joins TRBV5-6 to TRBJ2-2, with D hard to call. The CDR3 contains 11 residues. The germline V gene has CDR1 SGHDT and CDR2 YYEEEE. Deletions cut 2 bases from V and 6 bases from J, with 2 bases between. This CDR3 reads CASSFAGELFF. CDR3 nucleotide sequence: TGTGCCAGCAGCTTCGCCGGGGAGCTGTTTTTT.

This clonotype has ten or more counts. The chain is built from TRBV30 and TRBJ1-1, with 8 bases lining up with TRBD1. Germline V gene lookup returns CDR1 GTSNPN and CDR2 SVGIG (reference sequence). The V segment lost 2 bases and the J segment 2 bases; nucleotides outside the gene matches: 7. CDR3 length equals 15 residues. The CDR3 sequence: CAWSRAGGHNTEAFF. Here the CDR3 DNA reads TGTGCCTGGAGTCGGGCAGGGGGCCATAACACTGAAGCTTTCTTT.

V gene TRBV4-1 combines with J gene TRBJ1-4, with a weak D call TRBD1 (5 bases). CDR1 is MGHRA, CDR2 YSYEKL, per germline. This CDR3 is built from 16 residues. Deletions cut 1 base from V and 0 bases from J, with 9 bases between. CDR3 DNA: TGCGCCAGCAGCCAAGGCCGGGGGACAACTAATGAAAAACTGTTTTTT. Protein sequence: CASSQGRGTTNEKLFF.

The chain joins TRBV7-9 to TRBJ2-7; D remains ambiguous. The CDR3 length is 17 residues. From germline, CDR1 is SEHNR and CDR2 FQNEAQ (reference sequence). Trimming took 1 base from V and 0 from J, leaving 16 bases between them. The CDR3 loop reads CASSLGPYRSSSYEQYF. CDR3 bases: TGTGCCAGCAGCTTAGGTCCTTATCGTAGCTCCTCCTACGAGCAGTACTTC.

This clonotype appeared a few times. The rearrangement joins TRBV5-5 to TRBJ2-1, with a weak D call TRBD2 (6 bases). CDR1 is SGHKS, CDR2 YYEKEE, per germline (reference sequence). V lost 7 bases and J lost 8, with 22 bases in between. The CDR3 runs to 15 residues. CDR3: CASSNYGRRGDEQFF. As DNA, the CDR3 is TGTGCCAGCTCCAATTACGGGAGAAGAGGCGATGAGCAGTTCTTC. The whole variable domain, filled in from reference TRBV5-5 and TRBJ2-1, reads DAGVTQSPTHLIKTRGQQVTLRCSPISGHKSVSWYQQVLGQGPQFIFQYYEKEERGRGNFPDRFSARQFPNYSSELNVNALLLGDSALYLCASSNYGRRGDEQFFGPGTRLTVL.

The chain carries TRBV4-2 and TRBJ1-1; TRBD1 aligns across 7 bases. V lost 3 bases and J lost 6; bases outside the gene matches: 4. CDR1 and CDR2 (germline): LGHNA, YNFKEQ. This CDR3 has 13 amino acids. The CDR3 is CASSHTGDPEAFF. CDR3 nucleotides: TGTGCCAGCAGCCATACAGGGGACCCTGAAGCTTTCTTT.

This clonotype was detected many times. V usage is TRBV28 and J usage is TRBJ2-5; 8 bases align to TRBD1. This CDR3 region has 15 residues. J lost 4 bases, V lost 4 bases, and 8 bases had no gene match. Germline V gives CDR1 MDHEN, CDR2 SYDVKM. The CDR3 DNA is TGTGCCAGCAGTTCCATGACAGGGGTAGGAGAGACCCAGTACTTC. The encoded protein is CASSSMTGVGETQYF.

This clonotype showed up many times. The chain links TRBV29-1 to TRBJ2-7; 8 bases fit TRBD1. This CDR3 spans 17 amino acids. Per germline, CDR1 SQVTM and CDR2 ANQGSEA. J was trimmed by 4 bases and V by 0 bases; bases with no gene match: 14. The CDR3 loop reads CSVEETGVYFPYYEQYF. CDR3 DNA: TGCAGCGTTGAAGAGACAGGGGTGTATTTCCCGTATTACGAGCAGTACTTC.

The chain joins TRBV7-2 to TRBJ2-7; the D is unclear. With 3 bases removed from V and 6 bases from J, the gap between germline ends came to 12 bases. Germline assignment: CDR1 SGHTA and CDR2 FQGNSA. This CDR3 is 13 amino acids long. The CDR3 DNA sequence: TGTGCCAGCAGCTTGGACGTATTCGTCGAGCAGTACTTC. This gives the protein CASSLDVFVEQYF. Complete variable domain (other parts from reference TRBV7-2 and TRBJ2-7): GAGVSQSPSNKVTEKGKDVELRCDPISGHTALYWYRQSLGQGLEFLIYFQGNSAPDKSGLPSDRFSAERTGGSVSTLTIQRTQQEDSAVYLCASSLDVFVEQYFGPGTRLTVT.

This clonotype was picked up a small number of times. The chain links TRBV4-2 to TRBJ1-2; tentative D call: TRBD1 (5 bases). The CDR3 loop spans 15 amino acids. V was cut by 0 bases and J by 8 bases, with 16 bases left in between. Germline lookup yields CDR1 LGHNA and CDR2 YNFKEQ. In DNA, the CDR3 is TGTGCCAGCAGCCAAGATCGTACAGGAGTGAGGGGCTACACCTTC. Its translation is CASSQDRTGVRGYTF.

This clonotype was observed many times. The gene calls are TRBV12-3 or TRBV12-4 and TRBJ2-3; no clear D gene. The CDR3 contains 15 residues. The V end was cut by 5 bases, the J end by 0 bases, with 12 bases between. The CDR3 region is CASSPYWASTDTQYF. The CDR3 nucleotides read TGTGCCAGCAGTCCCTATTGGGCTAGCACAGATACGCAGTATTTT.

Worth noting for this clonotype: A much larger clone differs by one base, so this may be a read error. The CDR3 does not close with the conserved phenylalanine or tryptophan, likely indicating a read error. This sequence joins TRBV30 and TRBJ2-2; D call uncertain. Trimming removed 5 bases at V and 5 bases at J, with 6 bases between. The CDR3 runs 11 residues. CDR1 and CDR2 (germline): GTSNPN, SVGIG (reference sequence). The CDR3 DNA sequence: TGTGCCTGGGTGCGAACCGGGGAGCTGTTTCTT. Encoded protein: CAWVRTGELFL.

J is TRBJ2-4 and V is TRBV4-1; D not resolved. This CDR3 region has 15 residues. V gave up 0 bases and J gave up 6 bases, with 12 bases separating them. CDR1 is MGHRA and CDR2 is YSYEKL in the germline V gene. CDR3 loop: CASSQEQTGGNIQYF. CDR3 coding DNA: TGCGCCAGCAGCCAAGAACAGACTGGCGGAAACATTCAGTACTTC.

This clonotype was seen at least ten times. The rearrangement uses TRBV11-2 and TRBJ1-2; no firm D call. The CDR3 has 15 residues. Trimming cost V 1 base and J 4 bases, with 13 bases left between them. Germline V lookup: CDR1 SGHAT, CDR2 FQNNGV. The CDR3 protein is CASSLGSGLGYGYTF. The DNA for the CDR3 is TGTGCCAGCAGCTTAGGGTCGGGCTTGGGCTATGGCTACACCTTC.

This clonotype was counted a single time. This chain joins TRBV6-2 or TRBV6-3 and TRBJ1-5; perhaps TRBD1 as D (5 bases). Germline-derived CDR1 and CDR2 are MNHEY and SVGEGT. V shed 2 bases and J shed 5 bases, with 19 bases lying between them. CDR3 size: 17 residues. The CDR3 region is CASSYPSRGGVDQPQHF. The CDR3, as DNA: TGTGCCAGCAGTTACCCCAGTCGGGGGGGAGTTGATCAGCCCCAGCATTTT.

This clonotype was counted at least ten times. The V gene is TRBV11-2, the J gene TRBJ2-1; no reliable D call. Germline V gene lookup returns CDR1 SGHAT and CDR2 FQNNGV. Trimming shortened V by 2 bases and J by 0 bases, and 14 bases separated the two germline ends. The CDR3 runs to 17 residues. CDR3 coding DNA: TGTGCCAGCAGCTTATATATGAGGATGAGCTCCTACAATGAGCAGTTCTTC. Encoded protein: CASSLYMRMSSYNEQFF.

V gene TRBV6-1 combines with J gene TRBJ1-4, with TRBD1 matching over 9 bases. CDR1 MNHNS and CDR2 SASEGT come from the germline V gene. J gave up 4 bases and V 5 bases, and 14 bases lay outside the gene matches. This CDR3 comprises 18 residues. Here the CDR3 reads CASSYRTGTGISNEKLFF. The CDR3 nucleotides read TGTGCCAGCAGTTATCGTACCGGGACAGGGATTAGTAATGAAAAACTGTTTTTT.